The clone carrying this TCR beta chain appeared many times. The CDR3 has 16 amino acids. Trimming took 10 bases from V and 1 from J, leaving 22 bases between them. Germline-derived CDR1 and CDR2 are ENHRY and SYGVKD. Enrolled hyperthyroidism patients had a new diagnosis, a duration under 2 months, and an age of 18 to 65. The data were obtained in a study of Graves' ophthalmopathy and Graves' hyperthyroidism. Amplification from RNA transcripts yielded the TCR beta CDR3 regions. First-round RT-PCR employed HTBI primers, with a second-round multiplex PCR after it. TCRdb ran MiXCR on the multiplex PCR reads and lists one entry per CDR3 protein. The data hold around 1.1 million distinct CDR3 sequences, with roughly two fifths observed a single time.

The sample was peripheral blood or thyroid tissue (not recorded which). The chain has TRBV10-3 and TRBJ1-1, with D possibly matching TRBD1 (5 bases). This receptor was identified in an adult man with Graves' hyperthyroidism. The CDR3 spells CATYGGEGGPNTEAFF. The CDR3 nucleotides are TGTGCCACGTATGGAGGGGAGGGTGGCCCGAACACTGAAGCTTTCTTT.